These 5 T cell receptor beta chains came from one sample sequenced in a study of tumor-infiltrating lymphocytes in primary liver carcinoma. Germline DNA was extracted alongside blood RNA, which was obtained from unsorted whole blood. The investigators made TCR beta cDNA from 500 ng total RNA, using a constant-region primer. Three nested multiplex PCR rounds, a slightly modified ARM-PCR, produced the libraries for TCR beta. TRBV1-TRBV30 forward primers and a C-beta reverse primer were used in the first two PCR rounds, which each ran for about 9 cycles. TCRdb independently ran MiXCR on the multiplex PCR reads; one entry per CDR3 protein. The repertoire holds approximately 340,000 distinct CDR3 sequences, with 65% as singletons. Sequencing used peripheral blood. Receptors originate from a middle-aged man with primary liver carcinoma and hepatitis B virus infection.

As for this clonotype: This likely comes from a read error, as the CDR3 has no conserved phenylalanine or tryptophan at its end. The chain carries TRBV29-1 and TRBJ2-7; D remains ambiguous. Trimming took 5 bases from V and 1 from J, leaving 12 bases between them. CDR1 and CDR2 from the germline V gene are SQVTM and ANQGSEA. The CDR3 has 13 residues. The CDR3, as DNA: TGCAGCGTTCATGGAGCCGCTTCCTACGAGCAGTACTCC. Amino acid sequence: CSVHGAASYEQYS.

Remarks on this clonotype: Mismatch with germline at one junction end may stem from a read error. The gene calls are TRBV13 and TRBJ2-6; D not resolved. This CDR3 contains 16 residues. Germline-derived CDR1 and CDR2 are PRHDT and FYEKMQ (reference sequence). This CDR3 reads CACSFLDGSGANVLTF. The DNA for the CDR3 is TGTGCCTGCAGCTTCCTGGACGGCTCTGGGGCCAACGTCCTGACTTTC.

The V and J genes are TRBV11-2 and TRBJ2-5; D is undetermined. V shed 0 bases and J shed 11 bases, with 13 bases lying between them. The CDR3 loop spans 13 amino acids. The germline V gene has CDR1 SGHAT and CDR2 FQNNGV. The CDR3 sequence is CASSLEGQDTQYF. CDR3 nucleotides: TGTGCCAGCAGCTTAGAAGGCCAAGATACACAGTACTTC. The entire variable domain, with the rest obtained from reference TRBV11-2 and TRBJ2-5, is as follows: EAGVAQSPRYKIIEKRQSVAFWCNPISGHATLYWYQQILGQGPKLLIQFQNNGVVDDSQLPKDRFSAERLKGVDSTLKIQPAKLEDSAVYLCASSLEGQDTQYFGPGTRLLVL.

As regards this clonotype: An end of the junction differs from the germline gene, which may be a read error. The DNA of the CDR3 is TGTGCCAGCAGTACCCAGGCGAACAATCGGCCCCAGCATTTT. Encoded protein: CASSTQANNRPQHF. The rearrangement links TRBV6-5 to TRBJ1-5; D unclear. The CDR3 loop spans 14 amino acids. Germline V lookup: CDR1 MNHEY, CDR2 SVGAGI.

Worth noting for this clonotype: The conserved closing phenylalanine or tryptophan is absent in this CDR3, likely reflecting a read error. CDR3 nucleotides: TGTGCCTGGAGTTTACACTACGAGCAGTACTTA. As protein: CAWSLHYEQYL. The chain carries TRBV30 and TRBJ2-7; D remains unclear. The V and J ends lost 2 bases and 3 bases respectively, with 5 bases between them. The CDR3 is 11 amino acids. CDR1 and CDR2 from the germline V gene are GTSNPN and SVGIG (reference sequence).